The clone carrying this T cell receptor beta chain was seen only a few times. A read error is possible here, since a much larger clone lies one base away. The sample belongs to a study of spatial heterogeneity in lung cancer. Overall study: Detection consistently captured more beta-chain sequences than alpha-chain sequences. Within raw reads, each unique TCR and UMI combination appeared on average more than ten times.

Time point denoted: sample taken at primary tumor resection. Tumor, nontumor lung or frozen PBMC supplied whole RNA, sequenced without sorting. A total of approximately 77 untreated early-stage non-small cell lung cancer patients served as donors. TCRdb reprocessed the 5' RACE reads via MiXCR and lists one record per CDR3 protein. This table has about 26,000 distinct CDR3 sequences, 9.5% to 15% appearing once. This CDR3 has 12 amino acids. CDR1 is SQVTM, CDR2 ANQGSEA, per germline. The material was PBMCs, obtained at surgery. The TCR originated in a female donor with early-stage non-small cell lung cancer. V is TRBV29-1 and J is TRBJ1-2, with TRBD1 matching 8 bases. In DNA form, the CDR3 reads TGCAGCGTTGGGACAGGGCCATTGGGCTACTCCTTC. Its translation is CSVGTGPLGYSF.